This T cell receptor beta chain was captured in a study of technical replicates of blood from a few donors (TCRdb year 2017). This clone showed up just a few times. Its antigen remains undetermined. No base quality values were provided; no much bigger clone lies one nucleotide off. Libraries were prepared through the immunoSEQ multiplex PCR assay. TCRdb took over this immuneACCESS table, retaining in-frame rearrangements with V and J assigned. Such tables are incomplete; in checked studies, under half of the missing clones stem from an unresolved V gene, and the remainder is unexplained. The sample table records around 60,000 clones; more than 85% of these occur just once. Of the sample, more than 3.5% falls within the top ten clones. Based on the germline V gene, the CDR1 and CDR2 sequences are MRHNA and SNTAGT. The CDR3 runs 13 residues from the cysteine to the phenylalanine. CDR3 DNA is the only sequence kept; it has 39 bases, read in frame from the first base. Deletion took 4 bases off V and 2 bases off J, with a span of 8 bases between the germline ends.

The TCR was taken from a human donor in good health. Some clones in this sample may be carry-over from other donors' samples. Material for sequencing was PBMCs. The chain is assembled from TRBV6-4 and TRBJ1-1; the D gene identity is not certain. The sequence in DNA is TGTGCCAGCAGTGTGGAGGCCAACACTGAAGCTTTCTTT. It translates to CASSVEANTEAFF.